This TCR beta chain was captured in a study of blood T cell repertoires in COVID-19. Study summary: From the United States, Italy and Spain came samples of acute and convalescent COVID-19.

Participants' own reports of clinical history determined their cohort assignment. Profiled with immunoSEQ multiplex PCR; TCRdb holds only in-frame clones, not every one. The profile covers roughly 260,000 clones, with approximately 85% appearing a single time and under 2.5% taken by the ten largest. Trimming removed 2 bases at V and 5 bases at J, with 3 bases between. This CDR3 is built from 11 residues. Looked up from germline, CDR1 is LGHDT and CDR2 is YNNKEL (reference sequence). The rearrangement uses TRBV3-1 (or the pseudogene TRBV3-2) and TRBJ1-1; no firm D call. The sequencing input was PBMCs or T cells enriched from blood (not recorded which). This TCR derives from a woman in her 50s who had recovered from COVID-19. The CDR3 coding sequence is TGTGCCAGCAGCCAATTAACTGAAGCTTTCTTT. Protein product: CASSQLTEAFF.